This T cell receptor beta chain was found in a study of memory B cells and T cells in multiple sclerosis (dated by TCRdb to the late 2010s). At the level of the whole study: The study compared TCR beta repertoires of autoproliferating peripheral T cells with brain lesion-infiltrating T cells in multiple sclerosis patients. TCR sequencing involved a couple of multiple sclerosis patients from whom brain lesions at autopsy or brain-infiltrating cells from biopsy were available. On the study overall, not on this receptor specifically: Because clone-set sizes differed between compartments, counts of shared clonotypes were influenced and normalization was required.

The CDR3 goes from the cysteine to the phenylalanine over 18 residues. The retained sequence is limited to the CDR3, 54 bases, with the frame set at the first base. The germline V gene sets CDR1 to MDHEN and CDR2 to SYDVKM. The germline V and J ends show losses of 5 bases and 3 bases respectively, and no gene match explains 16 bases of the junction. In regard to this clone: What this receptor recognizes is not known. No qualities accompany the bases; no much larger clone lies one base away.

After CFSE-labeled PBMCs were cultured without any stimulus, the autoproliferating (CFSEdim) and non-proliferating (CFSEhi) T cell fractions were each sequenced on their own. A total of 40 million to 60 million CFSE-labeled PBMCs were cultured for less than eight days without stimulus, and replicate wells were then pooled. PBMCs were labeled with around 0.53 uM CFSE and cultured in serum-free AIM-V medium without exogenous stimuli. PBMCs were isolated by Ficoll density gradient centrifugation and cryopreserved before use. Using a FACSAria III, live 7-AAD-negative cells were sorted, then washed with PBS and stored frozen at -80 degrees C as dry pellets. Using the immunoSEQ Platform, TCRbeta CDR3 regions were amplified from extracted genomic DNA. Multiplex PCR, high-throughput sequencing and a vendor bioinformatics pipeline were combined in the immunoSEQ assay. The study's processing was this. Non-productive sequences and CDR3s shorter than 4 amino acids were excluded, and clonotype frequencies were recalculated for each sample. In immunoSEQ Analyzer 2.0, a clonotype counted as shared when the CDR3 amino acid, V gene and J gene sequences were identical. To normalize repertoire overlap, the number of shared clonotypes was divided by the product of the two clone-set sizes and multiplied by 1000 to give arbitrary units. Imported from immuneACCESS, the table was reduced by TCRdb to in-frame sequences with V and J called. These copies leave out some clones; in studies compared against another copy, an unresolved V gene accounts for under half, and the cause of the remainder is not known. The V and J calls and clone size were taken over from that table, and D and trimming were inferred from the DNA. This sample is represented by over 10,000 clones; roughly four fifths of them were singletons. The ten largest account for 2.8% of the sample.

This receptor was taken from a human donor with multiple sclerosis. The V and J genes are TRBV28 and TRBJ2-7, and TRBD2 aligns with 10 junction nucleotides. Sequencing used PBMCs from blood kept in culture. CDR3 sequence: CASSLLTSGLMGYYEQYF. The DNA is TGTGCCAGCAGTCTCCTGACTAGCGGGCTGATGGGGTACTACGAGCAGTACTTC.